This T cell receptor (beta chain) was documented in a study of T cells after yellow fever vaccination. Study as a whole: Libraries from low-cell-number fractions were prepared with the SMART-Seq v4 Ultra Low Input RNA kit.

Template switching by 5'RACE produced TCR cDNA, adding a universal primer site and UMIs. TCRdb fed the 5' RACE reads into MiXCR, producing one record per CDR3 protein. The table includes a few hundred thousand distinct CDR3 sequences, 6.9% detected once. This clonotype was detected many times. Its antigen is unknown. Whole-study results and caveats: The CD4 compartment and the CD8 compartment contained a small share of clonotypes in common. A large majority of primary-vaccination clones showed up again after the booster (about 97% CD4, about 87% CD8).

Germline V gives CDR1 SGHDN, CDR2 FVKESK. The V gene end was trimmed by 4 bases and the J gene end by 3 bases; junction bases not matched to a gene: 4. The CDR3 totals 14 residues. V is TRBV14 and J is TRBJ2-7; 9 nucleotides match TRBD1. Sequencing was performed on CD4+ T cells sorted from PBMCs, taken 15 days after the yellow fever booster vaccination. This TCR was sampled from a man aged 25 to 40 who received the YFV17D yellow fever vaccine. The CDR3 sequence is CASSPTGGFYEQYF. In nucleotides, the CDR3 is TGTGCCAGCAGCCCGACAGGGGGGTTCTACGAGCAGTACTTC.